Following are 16 T cell receptor beta chains from one sample sequenced in a study of blood T cell repertoires in COVID-19. Some clones are missing from TCRdb's copy, which holds only in-frame ones; the method was immunoSEQ multiplex PCR. Of 95,000 to 150,000 clones in the sample, approximately 82% are singletons; the top ten hold 3.8%. The sequenced sample consisted of peripheral blood. The receptors shown here come from a woman in her 50s with acute or convalescent COVID-19.

This rearrangement joins TRBV7-3 to TRBJ1-6; D ambiguous. CDR1 is SGHTA, CDR2 FQGTGA, per germline. The ends were cut back, 2 bases at V and 10 bases at J, with 9 bases in the middle. This CDR3 has 13 amino acids. CDR3 protein: CASSLSEESPLHF. CDR3 coding DNA: TGTGCCAGCAGCTTATCGGAGGAGTCACCCCTCCACTTT.

The V gene is TRBV5-1, the J gene TRBJ2-1, with D perhaps TRBD2 (5 bases). V lost 0 bases to trimming and J lost 7 bases, with 14 bases between them. The CDR3 totals 15 residues. CDR1 and CDR2 from the germline V gene are SGHRS and YFSETQ. In DNA, the CDR3 is TGCGCCAGCAGCTTGGAAGGGCCTGGCGGGAATGAGCAGTTCTTC. It encodes CASSLEGPGGNEQFF.

This clone showed up just once. The V and J genes are TRBV19 and TRBJ1-1; 8 bases map to TRBD1. The V and J ends lost 5 bases and 0 bases, in that order; junction bases with no gene match: 5. The CDR3 is 15 residues long. Germline V gene lookup returns CDR1 LNHDA and CDR2 SQIVND (reference sequence). Here the CDR3 DNA reads TGTGCCAGTAGTCCAAGACAGGGGTTGAACACTGAAGCTTTCTTT. Amino acid sequence: CASSPRQGLNTEAFF. Using reference TRBV19 and TRBJ1-1 for the parts outside the CDR3, the full variable domain is DGGITQSPKYLFRKEGQNVTLSCEQNLNHDAMYWYRQDPGQGLRLIYYSQIVNDFQKGDIAEGYSVSREKKESFPLTVTSAQKNPTAFYLCASSPRQGLNTEAFFGQGTRLTVV.

V and J are TRBV5-1 and TRBJ2-3, with 8 positions matching TRBD2. J gave up 2 bases and V 2 bases, and 7 bases lay outside the gene matches. Per the germline V gene, CDR1 is SGHRS and CDR2 is YFSETQ. This CDR3 spans 16 amino acids. CDR3 sequence (DNA): TGCGCCAGCAGCTTAGGCGGACTAGCAGCCACAGATACGCAGTATTTT. Translated: CASSLGGLAATDTQYF.

The chain recombines TRBV6-2 or TRBV6-3 with TRBJ1-5, with TRBD1 matching 7 bases. CDR3 size: 17 residues. Trimming removed 5 bases from V and 0 bases from J; junction bases left unmatched: 10. The germline V gene encodes CDR1 MNHEY and CDR2 SVGEGT. The CDR3 protein is CASSRPGTASSNQPQHF. CDR3 nucleotide sequence: TGTGCCAGCAGTCGCCCGGGGACAGCTTCTAGCAATCAGCCCCAGCATTTT.

This clone was seen only once. The V gene is TRBV14, the J gene TRBJ2-1; D unclear. The CDR3 totals 13 residues. The germline V and J ends were trimmed by 4 bases and 9 bases, with 13 bases remaining between them. The V gene's germline CDR1 is SGHDN and CDR2 FVKESK. The CDR3 region has the DNA TGTGCCAGCAGCCCCAGAACAGTCAGTGAGCAGTTCTTC. It translates to CASSPRTVSEQFF.

This rearrangement joins TRBV7-8 to TRBJ1-5; possibly TRBD1 for D (5 bases). Deletions cut 5 bases from V and 0 bases from J, with 8 bases between. The CDR3 totals 14 residues. Germline values: CDR1 SGHVS, CDR2 FQNEAQ. This chain's CDR3 is CASSLGASNQPQHF. DNA for the CDR3: TGTGCCAGCAGCCTTGGGGCTAGCAATCAGCCCCAGCATTTT.

The rearrangement links TRBV19 to TRBJ2-3; possible D gene TRBD2, 6 bases. Trimming cost V 1 base and J 4 bases, with 15 bases left between them. CDR1 LNHDA and CDR2 SQIVND come from the germline V gene (reference sequence). CDR3 length: 16 residues. CDR3 sequence reads: CASSIVSGSAADTQYF. In DNA, the CDR3 is TGTGCCAGTAGTATAGTCTCCGGGAGCGCGGCAGATACGCAGTATTTT.

The rearrangement joins TRBV7-3 to TRBJ1-5; no definite D call. Germline V gene lookup returns CDR1 SGHTA and CDR2 FQGTGA. The CDR3 is 13 residues long. Trimming left V 5 bases short and J 6 bases short, with 11 bases between. The CDR3 DNA reads TGTGCCAGCAGCACCGGCGCGGGTCAGCCCCAGCATTTT. This sequence encodes CASSTGAGQPQHF. Complete variable domain (other parts from reference TRBV7-3 and TRBJ1-5): GAGVSQTPSNKVTEKGKYVELRCDPISGHTALYWYRQSLGQGPEFLIYFQGTGAADDSGLPNDRFFAVRPEGSVSTLKIQRTERGDSAVYLCASSTGAGQPQHFGDGTRLSIL.

This clone has only one observation. The V gene is TRBV5-1, the J gene TRBJ2-1; 7 nucleotides align to TRBD1. This CDR3 is 15 amino acids long. V gave up 0 bases and J gave up 4 bases; unmatched junction bases: 4. Germline V gene sequence: CDR1 SGHRS, CDR2 YFSETQ. CDR3 residues: CASSLEGAQYNEQFF. For the CDR3, the DNA is TGCGCCAGCAGCTTGGAGGGGGCGCAATACAATGAGCAGTTCTTC.

This chain links TRBV11-2 with TRBJ2-3; 11 positions agree with TRBD2. CDR1 and CDR2 (germline): SGHAT, FQNNGV. This CDR3 is 16 amino acids long. The J segment lost 6 bases and the V segment lost 2 bases, leaving 7 bases of the junction unmatched. In nucleotides, the CDR3 is TGTGCCAGCAGCTTATGGTCTAGCGGGGGGATCGATACGCAGTATTTT. The encoded protein is CASSLWSSGGIDTQYF.

This clone has just a few counts. The chain employs TRBV7-9 and TRBJ1-1; D is possibly TRBD1 (6 bases). This CDR3 is built from 14 residues. Germline V gene data show CDR1 as SEHNR and CDR2 as FQNEAQ (reference sequence). V lost 4 bases and J lost 2, with 11 bases in between. CDR3 sequence (DNA): TGTGCCAGCAGCTCGGGACACAGTAACACTGAAGCTTTCTTT. It encodes CASSSGHSNTEAFF.

CDR3 DNA: TGTGCCAGTAATGTATATAGCAATCAGCCCCAGCATTTT. Protein sequence: CASNVYSNQPQHF. The chain has TRBV2 and TRBJ1-5, with D hard to call. The CDR3 is 13 residues long. CDR1 is SNHLY and CDR2 is FYNNEI in the germline V gene. V lost 9 bases and J 0 bases, leaving 9 bases between the germline ends.

Details on this clone: Relative to the germline gene, one junction end is altered; a read error may explain this. The J gene is TRBJ2-2, the V gene TRBV6-6, with D perhaps TRBD2 (5 bases). In germline, CDR1 is MNHNY, CDR2 SVGAGI (reference sequence). This CDR3 is built from 12 residues. The CDR3 spells CASSYSTGELFF. CDR3 sequence (DNA): TGTGCCAGCAGCTATAGTACCGGGGAGTTGTTTTTT.

The V call is TRBV2, the J call TRBJ2-2, with D possibly being TRBD2 (6 bases). The CDR3 consists of 13 residues. Germline lookup yields CDR1 SNHLY and CDR2 FYNNEI. V dropped 6 bases and J dropped 6 bases, with 11 bases sitting between them. The CDR3 is CASSARDSGELFF. DNA of the CDR3: TGTGCCAGCAGCGCCCGGGACTCCGGGGAGCTGTTTTTT.

The chain joins TRBV13 to TRBJ2-3; D is perhaps TRBD2 (6 bases). Trimming removed 7 bases from V and 2 bases from J, with 13 bases in between. The length of the CDR3 is 14 residues. The germline V gene has CDR1 PRHDT and CDR2 FYEKMQ (reference sequence). CDR3 DNA: TGTGCCAGCACCCGGGACTTAAACACAGATACGCAGTATTTT. It translates to CASTRDLNTDTQYF.